Reported below is one T cell receptor beta chain. Its specificity is unknown. The CDR3 loop spans 16 amino acids. From germline, CDR1 is MNHNY and CDR2 SVGAGI (reference sequence). The V and J ends lost 6 bases and 4 bases respectively, with 19 bases between them. Described time point: blood 4 weeks post-SBRT, at nephrectomy. Treatment of the sample: 15 Gy SBRT to primary tumor, nephrectomy 4 weeks later. Nephrectomy followed 15 Gy stereotactic body radiation by 4 weeks. The patient's renal cell carcinoma had clear cell pathology. These data originate in a study of radiation and T cells in renal cell carcinoma. Overall study findings and caveats: Top tumor clonotypes rose in blood 2 weeks post-radiation, then contracted.

Here immunoSEQ multiplex PCR was the method, and the copy in TCRdb shows in-frame clones only, minus some. The table has roughly 90,000 clones, 70% to 90% seen once. Sequences were derived from blood, sampled from a patient whose treatment included radiotherapy and nephrectomy. The gene calls are TRBV6-6 and TRBJ1-5, with D unclear. This clonotype originated in a man between 50 and 59 years old with renal cell carcinoma. The CDR3 region has the DNA TGTGCCAGCAGCCCGGGTAATACGCGGGCGAATCAGCCCCAGCATTTT. It encodes CASSPGNTRANQPQHF.